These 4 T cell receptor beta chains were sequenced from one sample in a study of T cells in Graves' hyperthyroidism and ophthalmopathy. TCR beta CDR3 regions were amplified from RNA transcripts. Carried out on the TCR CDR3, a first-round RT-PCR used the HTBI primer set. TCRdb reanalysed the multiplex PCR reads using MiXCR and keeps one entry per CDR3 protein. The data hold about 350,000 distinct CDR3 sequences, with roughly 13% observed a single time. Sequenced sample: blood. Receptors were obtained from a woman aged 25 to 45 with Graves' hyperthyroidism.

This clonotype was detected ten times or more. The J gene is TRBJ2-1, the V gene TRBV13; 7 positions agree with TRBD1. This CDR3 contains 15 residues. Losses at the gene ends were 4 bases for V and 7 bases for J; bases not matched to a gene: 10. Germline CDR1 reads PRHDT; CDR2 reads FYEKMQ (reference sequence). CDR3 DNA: TGTGCCAGCAGCTGGAGGACAGGCTCTAGGAATGAGCAGTTCTTC. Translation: CASSWRTGSRNEQFF.

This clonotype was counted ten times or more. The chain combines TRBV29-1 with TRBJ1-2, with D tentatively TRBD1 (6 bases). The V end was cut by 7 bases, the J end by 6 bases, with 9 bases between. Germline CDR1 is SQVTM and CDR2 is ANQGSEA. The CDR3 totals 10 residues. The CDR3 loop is CSAQGNGYTF. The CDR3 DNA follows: TGCAGCGCACAGGGTAATGGCTACACCTTC.

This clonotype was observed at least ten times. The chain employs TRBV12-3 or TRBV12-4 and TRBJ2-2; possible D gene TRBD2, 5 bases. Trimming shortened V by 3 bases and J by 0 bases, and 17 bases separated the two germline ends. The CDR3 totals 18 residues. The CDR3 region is CASSLEAWPGANTGELFF. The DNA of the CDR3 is TGTGCCAGCAGTTTGGAGGCGTGGCCAGGCGCGAACACCGGGGAGCTGTTTTTT.

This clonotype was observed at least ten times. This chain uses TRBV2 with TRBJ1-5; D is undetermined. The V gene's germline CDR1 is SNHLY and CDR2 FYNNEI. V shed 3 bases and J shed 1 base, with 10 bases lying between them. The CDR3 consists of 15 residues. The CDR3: CASSEVGLSNQPQHF. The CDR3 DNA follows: TGTGCCAGCAGTGAGGTGGGTTTAAGCAATCAGCCCCAGCATTTT.